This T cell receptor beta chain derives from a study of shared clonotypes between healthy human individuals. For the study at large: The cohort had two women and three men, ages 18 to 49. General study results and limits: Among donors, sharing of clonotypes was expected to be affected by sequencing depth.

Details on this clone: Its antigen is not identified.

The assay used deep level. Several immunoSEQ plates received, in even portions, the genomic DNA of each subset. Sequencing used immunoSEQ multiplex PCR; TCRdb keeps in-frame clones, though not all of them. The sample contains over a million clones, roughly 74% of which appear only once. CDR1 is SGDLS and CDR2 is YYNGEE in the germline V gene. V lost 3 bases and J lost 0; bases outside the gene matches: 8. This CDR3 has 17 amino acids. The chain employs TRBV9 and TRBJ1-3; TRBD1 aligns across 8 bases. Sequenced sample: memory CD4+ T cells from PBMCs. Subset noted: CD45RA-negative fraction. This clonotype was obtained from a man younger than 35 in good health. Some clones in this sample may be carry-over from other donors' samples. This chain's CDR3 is CASSAHRGVSSGNTIYF. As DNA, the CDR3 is TGTGCCAGCAGCGCTCACAGGGGGGTTAGCTCTGGAAACACCATATATTTT.